Below, 23 T cell receptor beta chains from the same sample are listed, as sequenced in a study of CD8+ T cells in alopecia areata. Extraction and reverse transcription of RNA yielded cDNA as the sequencing template. Measured with immunoSEQ multiplex PCR; TCRdb has only the in-frame clones, and not every one. This table has 55,000 to 70,000 clones, about 45% appearing once. The source material was CD8+ T cells sorted from blood, sampled at week 0. All receptors derive from a human donor with alopecia areata.

This chain joins TRBV29-1 and TRBJ2-7; 7 bases are shared with TRBD2. V lost 0 bases, J lost 1 base, and 6 bases stayed unmatched. Germline loops: CDR1 SQVTM, CDR2 ANQGSEA. The CDR3 spans 15 residues. The CDR3 loop reads CSVEDRSRGSYEQYF. For the CDR3, the DNA is TGCAGCGTTGAAGACAGATCGCGGGGGTCCTACGAGCAGTACTTC.

In its sample, this clone was seen a few times. The chain has TRBV29-1 and TRBJ2-1, with D tentatively TRBD1 or TRBD2 (5 bases each). Trimming removed 6 bases from V and 5 bases from J, with 14 bases in between. Germline V CDR1 and CDR2: SQVTM, ANQGSEA. CDR3 length: 13 amino acids. CDR3 nucleotides: TGCAGCGTCCCCCGAGGGACCCACAATGAGCAGTTCTTC. Its translation is CSVPRGTHNEQFF.

The chain links TRBV7-9 to TRBJ2-7; D tentatively fits TRBD1 or TRBD2 (5 bases each). Trimming took off 3 bases at V and 3 bases at J, with 9 bases between the two ends. The CDR3 has 13 amino acids. Germline V gene data show CDR1 as SEHNR and CDR2 as FQNEAQ (reference sequence). CDR3 sequence (DNA): TGTGCCAGCAGCTTCGGGACGCGCTACGAGCAGTACTTC. This gives the protein CASSFGTRYEQYF.

The genes are TRBV5-6 and TRBJ2-1, with D uncertain. Looked up from germline, CDR1 is SGHDT and CDR2 is YYEEEE. The CDR3 sequence is 15 residues long. Trimming removed 4 bases at V and 2 bases at J, with 13 bases between. CDR3 loop: CASSDGVAAYNEQFF. The CDR3 DNA follows: TGTGCCAGCAGCGACGGAGTAGCAGCCTACAATGAGCAGTTCTTC.

The chain is built from TRBV4-3 and TRBJ2-7; D may be TRBD1 (6 bases). Germline V gives CDR1 LGHNA, CDR2 YSLEER. The CDR3 runs 13 residues. Trimming took off 0 bases at V and 7 bases at J, with 10 bases between the two ends. CDR3 sequence (DNA): TGCGCCAGCAGCCAAGATCCAGGGGATGAGCAGTACTTC. Encoded protein: CASSQDPGDEQYF.

A few counts support this clone. The chain recombines TRBV6-6 with TRBJ2-1, with unresolved D. This CDR3 has 16 residues. Germline V gives CDR1 MNHNY, CDR2 SVGAGI (reference sequence). The V end lost 6 bases, the J end lost 4 bases, and 19 bases lay between the germline ends. The CDR3 nucleotides are TGTGCCAGCAGACCCTCCCTGGTTCCGGCGTACAATGAGCAGTTCTTC. As protein: CASRPSLVPAYNEQFF.

V is TRBV7-9 and J is TRBJ2-5; 8 positions agree with TRBD2. CDR1 and CDR2 from the germline V gene are SEHNR and FQNEAQ (reference sequence). V was clipped by 7 bases and J by 1 base; unmatched bases: 5. The CDR3 covers 14 residues. This CDR3 is CASTQRGIQETQYF. The CDR3 nucleotides read TGTGCCAGCACCCAGCGGGGGATCCAAGAGACCCAGTACTTC.

The chain joins TRBV29-1 to TRBJ2-7; D is ambiguous. The CDR3 extends over 11 amino acids. V was clipped by 5 bases and J by 4 bases, with 9 bases between them. Germline V gene data show CDR1 as SQVTM and CDR2 as ANQGSEA. CDR3 sequence reads: CSVFAKYEQYF. Here the CDR3 DNA reads TGCAGCGTTTTCGCCAAGTACGAGCAGTACTTC.

The genes are TRBV11-3 and TRBJ2-7; D ambiguous. Trimming took off 4 bases at V and 5 bases at J, with 12 bases between the two ends. The CDR3 has 13 residues. Germline values: CDR1 SGHNT, CDR2 YENEEA. CDR3 nucleotides: TGTGCCAGCAGCTCCCCCCGTAACCACGAGCAGTACTTC. Translating it yields CASSSPRNHEQYF.

This chain's CDR3 is CASSASGAARPYEQYF. CDR3 nucleotides: TGTGCCAGCAGCGCCTCCGGAGCGGCCCGGCCCTACGAGCAGTACTTC. This chain links TRBV7-9 with TRBJ2-7, with D possibly TRBD2 on 5 matching bases. The CDR3 has 16 amino acids. The V and J ends lost 5 bases and 2 bases respectively, with 19 bases between them. Germline V gene sequence: CDR1 SEHNR, CDR2 FQNEAQ (reference sequence).

Note on this clone: Within the sample, other DNA sequences also encode this same CDR3. The chain recombines TRBV7-2 with TRBJ2-7; perhaps TRBD2 as D (5 bases). Germline CDR1 is SGHTA and CDR2 is FQGNSA. The CDR3 is 13 residues long. V dropped 0 bases and J dropped 2 bases, with 5 bases sitting between them. The CDR3 region has the DNA TGTGCCAGCAGCTTAGCCGGGGCCTACGAGCAGTACTTC. Protein sequence: CASSLAGAYEQYF.

The V call is TRBV7-9, the J call TRBJ2-7, with D possibly being TRBD1 (6 bases). The germline gives CDR1 SEHNR, CDR2 FQNEAQ (reference sequence). The V gene lost 5 bases and the J gene lost 2 bases, with 16 bases spanning the gap. The CDR3 contains 15 residues. The CDR3 loop reads CASSARDKLPYEQYF. In DNA form, the CDR3 reads TGTGCCAGCAGCGCCCGGGACAAACTACCCTACGAGCAGTACTTC.

J is TRBJ2-5 and V is TRBV2; 10 nucleotides match TRBD1. Germline CDR1 is SNHLY and CDR2 is FYNNEI. J lost 4 bases, V lost 6 bases, and 5 bases had no gene match. The CDR3 is made up of 14 amino acids. As DNA, the CDR3 is TGTGCCAGCAGCCAGACAGGGGGCGTAGAGACCCAGTACTTC. This encodes CASSQTGGVETQYF.

Of note for this clone: Other nucleotide sequences from this sample produce the same CDR3. The chain is built from TRBV29-1 and TRBJ1-1, with D tentatively TRBD1 (5 bases). The germline gives CDR1 SQVTM, CDR2 ANQGSEA. Trimming took off 4 bases at V and 6 bases at J, with 9 bases between the two ends. There are 11 residues in the CDR3. In nucleotides, the CDR3 is TGCAGCGTTGGGCAGGGCCCTGAAGCTTTCTTT. It specifies CSVGQGPEAFF.

This rearrangement joins TRBV4-2 to TRBJ2-2; D uncertain. Germline-derived CDR1 and CDR2 are LGHNA and YNFKEQ. V lost 0 bases to trimming and J lost 4 bases, with 12 bases between them. The CDR3 consists of 16 residues. In DNA form, the CDR3 reads TGTGCCAGCAGCCAAGACTGGGAACAGTCCACCGGGGAGCTGTTTTTT. Translation gives CASSQDWEQSTGELFF.

This chain uses TRBV29-1 with TRBJ2-7; TRBD1 matches 11 bases. Germline V gene data show CDR1 as SQVTM and CDR2 as ANQGSEA. The CDR3 extends over 14 amino acids. V shed 1 base, J shed 3 bases, and the junction held 2 bases outside the gene matches. CDR3 protein: CSVEGGQGDYEQYF. The CDR3 DNA follows: TGCAGCGTTGAAGGGGGACAGGGGGACTACGAGCAGTACTTC.

This chain uses TRBV4-1 with TRBJ2-7, with TRBD1 as a possible D gene (6 bases). Deletions cut 1 base from V and 4 bases from J, with 14 bases between. CDR1 MGHRA and CDR2 YSYEKL come from the germline V gene. The CDR3 contains 15 residues. This CDR3 is CASSQVAGEWYEQYF. The CDR3 region has the DNA TGCGCCAGCAGCCAAGTAGCAGGGGAGTGGTACGAGCAGTACTTC.

The chain couples TRBV6-1 to TRBJ2-6; D unresolved. Per germline, CDR1 MNHNS and CDR2 SASEGT. The length of the CDR3 is 17 residues. Trimming shortened V by 4 bases and J by 0 bases, and 13 bases separated the two germline ends. CDR3 nucleotides: TGTGCCAGCAGTGGATCCACGGAGAGCTCTGGGGCCAACGTCCTGACTTTC. Translated, it gives CASSGSTESSGANVLTF.

This clone has at least ten counts. The chain couples TRBV27 to TRBJ2-3; 12 positions agree with TRBD2. V trimming: 6 bases; J trimming: 0 bases; junction bases outside the gene matches: 7. The CDR3 loop spans 17 amino acids. Germline V gene lookup returns CDR1 MNHEY and CDR2 SMNVEV (reference sequence). The CDR3: CASRLRLAGVSTDTQYF. The CDR3 nucleotides are TGTGCCAGCAGACTTAGACTAGCGGGAGTTAGCACAGATACGCAGTATTTT.

The gene calls are TRBV5-8 and TRBJ2-1, with 10 positions matching TRBD2. CDR1 is SGHTS and CDR2 is YDEGEE in the germline V gene. The CDR3 runs 15 residues. After removal of 4 bases from V and 4 bases from J, the junction contained 5 bases not matched to a gene. The CDR3 DNA is TGTGCCAGCAGCCACGGACTAGCGGAATACAATGAGCAGTTCTTC. Its protein is CASSHGLAEYNEQFF.

This clone was counted a few times. The rearrangement links TRBV6-5 to TRBJ1-2; D call uncertain. The ends were cut back, 6 bases at V and 2 bases at J, with 10 bases in the middle. The CDR3 has 13 residues. CDR1 is MNHEY and CDR2 is SVGAGI in the germline V gene. CDR3 sequence reads: CASSPDVNYGYTF. CDR3 nucleotide sequence: TGTGCCAGCAGCCCCGACGTCAACTATGGCTACACCTTC.

This clone was seen a few times. The chain couples TRBV27 to TRBJ2-2, with a tentative D call TRBD2 (6 bases). This CDR3 is built from 16 residues. The germline V and J ends were trimmed by 2 bases and 4 bases, with 14 bases remaining between them. Germline V gives CDR1 MNHEY, CDR2 SMNVEV (reference sequence). The CDR3 sequence is CASSLAGRERTGELFF. DNA of the CDR3: TGTGCCAGCAGTTTAGCGGGCCGGGAGCGCACCGGGGAGCTGTTTTTT.

The chain couples TRBV6-5 to TRBJ1-1; TRBD1 matches at 8 bases. After removal of 4 bases from V and 8 bases from J, the junction contained 3 bases not matched to a gene. The CDR3 runs to 12 residues. The germline gives CDR1 MNHEY, CDR2 SVGAGI. The CDR3 spells CASSSGGSEAFF. CDR3 in DNA: TGTGCCAGCAGTTCAGGGGGCTCCGAAGCTTTCTTT.